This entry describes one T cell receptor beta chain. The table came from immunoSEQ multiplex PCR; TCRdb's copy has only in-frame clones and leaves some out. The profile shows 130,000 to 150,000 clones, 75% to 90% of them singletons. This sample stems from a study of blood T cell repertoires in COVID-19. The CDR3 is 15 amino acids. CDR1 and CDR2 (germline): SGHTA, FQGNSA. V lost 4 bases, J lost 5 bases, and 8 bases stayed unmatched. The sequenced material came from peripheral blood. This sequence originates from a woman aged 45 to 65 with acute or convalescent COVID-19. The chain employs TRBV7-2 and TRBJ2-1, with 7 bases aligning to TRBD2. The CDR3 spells CASSSSGIGNNEQFF. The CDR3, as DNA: TGTGCCAGCAGCTCTAGCGGTATCGGGAACAATGAGCAGTTCTTC.